The clone carrying this TCR beta chain was recorded many times. Method: immunoSEQ multiplex PCR; TCRdb's copy keeps in-frame clones and lacks some. This table holds roughly 2 million clones, 95% found once. The data were taken from a study of shared clonotypes between healthy human individuals. V shed 1 base, J shed 0 bases, and the junction held 6 bases outside the gene matches. The CDR3 consists of 16 residues. Germline V gene lookup returns CDR1 PRHDT and CDR2 FYEKMQ (reference sequence). The rearrangement uses TRBV13 and TRBJ2-7; 7 bases line up with TRBD2. The TCR comes from a man in his late teens or twenties in good health. Sequenced material: naive CD4+ T cells sorted from blood. Subset denoted: CD45RA+ positively selected. The CDR3 reads CASSLAASGTSYEQYF. CDR3 sequence (DNA): TGTGCCAGCAGCTTAGCGGCTAGCGGAACCTCCTACGAGCAGTACTTC.